This TCR beta chain is from a study of T cells in Graves' hyperthyroidism and ophthalmopathy (dated by TCRdb to between 2018 and 2020). In terms of the full investigation: Peripheral blood was collected at initial diagnosis, before any treatment. To identify TCR V-J signatures that set the groups apart, the researchers used a discovery cohort of more than 95 patients, made up of 40 to 45 with Graves' ophthalmopathy and about 60 with stable Graves' hyperthyroidism. Prospective prediction of ophthalmopathy was tested in an independent validation cohort of fewer than 20 hyperthyroidism patients and 17 patients who later progressed to ophthalmopathy. The roughly 94 discovery patients were randomly split 7:3 into training and test sets. Thyroid tissue and blood T-cell repertoires from about six Graves' hyperthyroidism patients were also compared in the study. Following sampling, methimazole starting at 30 mg daily was given to hyperthyroidism patients, and high-dose intravenous methylprednisolone was given to ophthalmopathy patients. The paper reports TCR Vbeta CDR3 sequencing of 140 or so peripheral blood samples: some 44 ophthalmopathy, 70 to 85 hyperthyroidism and around 17 progressor patients. Overall study results and their limits: Most expanded thyroid clonotypes (frequency above 0.001) were also detected in blood, a finding suggesting that blood repertoires may reflect thyroid immune responses. No statistical method was used to fix the sample size in advance, and group allocation was not hidden from the investigators. Ophthalmopathy was separated from stable hyperthyroidism by a 13 V-J signature model, with about 86% sensitivity and about 84% specificity obtained in cross-validation and 80%/75% obtained in testing. In validation, the model predicted progression to ophthalmopathy a median of about 5.9 months before onset, with about 67% sensitivity and more than 72% specificity.

The germline V gene sets CDR1 to MDHEN and CDR2 to SYDVKM. V ends up 10 bases short and J 0 bases short, with an unmatched junction base count of 18. The CDR3, from cysteine to phenylalanine, totals 18 residues. Of all the DNA, just the CDR3 is kept, 54 bases in frame from base 1. In the ophthalmopathy patients, disease was moderately to severely active, with a Clinical Activity Score of 3 or more, a NOSPECS grade of 4 or more, and a duration of less than 3 months. Exclusion was applied to patients with uncontrolled infections, other autoimmune diseases, pregnancy or lactation. Diagnoses were established on the basis of clinical symptoms, serum thyroxine and TRAb, thyroid ultrasound, and orbital computed tomography. PBMCs were separated from under 12 ml of fresh peripheral blood using Ficoll-Paque density gradient centrifugation. Total RNA was extracted with Trizol reagent, and quality was checked on an Agilent 2100 Bioanalyzer.

As concerns this clonotype: Its antigen remains undetermined. No base-level quality is on record; no much larger clone is a single base apart.

TCR beta CDR3 regions were amplified from RNA transcripts. A first-round RT-PCR of the TCR CDR3 used the HTBI primer set with the Qiagen OneStep RT-PCR kit. A second multiplex PCR round built the libraries, followed by size selection and purification. Libraries were sequenced paired-end with 100 bp reads on an Illumina HiSeq2000. The source study handled its data this way. SOAPnuke was used to process the raw data, with reads discarded if the reads contained adapters or uncalled bases, had a mean Phred below 15, or lacked an exact constant-primer or identifier match. High-quality paired reads were merged using COPE v1.2.5, and each unique nucleotide sequence was defined as a clonotype. MiTCR v1.1 was used to align the clonotypes against IMGT TRBV, TRBD and TRBJ reference segments. The analysis included only V-J combinations with a frequency above 0.0001, which together covered more than 99% of the repertoires. The TCS score was defined as F50 (clonal expansion) divided by E x V (chaos), with BLOSUM62-based TCRdist calculated between CDR3 peptides within each V-J. Welch's t-statistics and random forest reduced 500 to 650 V-J features to 13, which were used in a naive Bayes classifier (R e1071). Thyroid-blood repertoire similarity was quantified with the Morisita-Horn index. The raw public data were reprocessed by TCRdb itself: fastp quality trimming at Q25, MiXCR clonotype calling, in-frame beta chains only. Entries are consolidated by CDR3 protein sequence, retaining the most common genes and DNA. The V and J calls were not made by the authors but by TCRdb's processing. This sample lists hundreds of thousands of distinct CDR3 sequences; over 12% were detected once. In total, the top ten clones hold around 4.5% of the sample.

The sequenced sample consisted of blood. This sequence uses TRBV28 and TRBJ1-3, and TRBD1 aligns with 7 junction nucleotides. The origin of this receptor is a middle-aged woman with Graves' ophthalmopathy. The nucleotide sequence reads TGTGCCACCGGAAGTATTCAGATCGGGACAGTCTCTGGAAACACCATATATTTT. This yields the protein CATGSIQIGTVSGNTIYF.